The rows below give T cell receptor beta chains drawn from one sample of a study of technical replicates of blood from a few donors. Data came from immunoSEQ multiplex PCR; TCRdb stores just in-frame clones and leaves some out. There are under 85,000 clones in the sample; nearly 98% occur only once, and 0.2% to 0.25% lies in the top ten. Sequencing was performed on T cells isolated from PBMCs. The receptors derive from a human donor in good health. Each CDR3 is given with its conserved first and last residue. A D gene is named only where the DNA matches it firmly. Clone size is given for some rows only: seen once, a few or many times, or a class if the clone is expanded.

J,D,size,V,CDR3,DNA
TRBJ2-7,TRBD1,-,TRBV2,CASHTGAYEQYF,TGTGCCAGCCATACAGGGGCCTACGAGCAGTACTTC
TRBJ1-5,-,-,TRBV5-8,CASSLSGNSNQPQHF,TGTGCCAGCAGCCTGTCGGGAAATAGCAATCAGCCCCAGCATTTT
TRBJ1-3,-,-,TRBV6-1,CASSESLGRSGNTIYF,TGTGCCAGCAGTGAAAGTCTGGGGCGTTCTGGAAACACCATATATTTT
TRBJ2-5,TRBD2,-,TRBV28,CASNARTSWRTQYF,TGTGCCAGCAACGCTAGGACTAGCTGGAGGACCCAGTACTTC
TRBJ2-7,-,-,TRBV5-1,CASSSDSYEQYF,TGCGCCAGCAGCTCGGACAGCTACGAGCAGTACTTC
TRBJ2-2,-,-,TRBV5-1,CASSLRTGTTGELFF,TGCGCCAGCAGCTTGAGAACAGGGACGACCGGGGAGCTGTTTTTT
TRBJ2-5,-,-,TRBV7-6,CASSYVTHQYF,TGTGCCAGCAGCTATGTGACTCATCAGTACTTC
TRBJ1-2,TRBD1,once,TRBV5-6,CASSWAYALTGTAYGYTF,TGTGCCAGCAGCTGGGCTTATGCCCTGACCGGGACAGCTTATGGCTACACCTTC
TRBJ2-7,-,-,TRBV14,CASSQQGYEQYF,TGTGCCAGCAGCCAACAGGGGTACGAGCAGTACTTC
TRBJ2-1,-,once,TRBV28,CASSLFRGGGRIKNEQFF,TGTGCCAGCAGTTTATTCCGTGGGGGCGGGAGAATCAAGAATGAGCAGTTCTTC
TRBJ2-3,TRBD1,-,TRBV5-1,CASSLGQGGADTQYF,TGCGCCAGCAGCTTGGGACAGGGTGGGGCAGATACGCAGTATTTT
TRBJ2-5,TRBD2,-,TRBV4-1,CASSQEVSGGWTQYF,TGCGCCAGCAGCCAAGAAGTTAGCGGGGGTTGGACCCAGTACTTC
TRBJ2-7,TRBD1,-,TRBV6-5,CASSYSWDRGLYEQYF,TGTGCCAGCAGTTACTCGTGGGACAGGGGGCTCTACGAGCAGTACTTC
TRBJ2-7,TRBD1,-,TRBV9,CASSGLPDRGLYEQYF,TGTGCCAGCAGCGGACTCCCGGACAGGGGGCTTTACGAGCAGTACTTC
TRBJ1-2,-,once,TRBV7-2,CASKASITDYGYTF,TGTGCCAGCAAAGCTTCTATAACAGATTATGGCTACACCTTC
TRBJ1-4,-,-,TRBV30,CAWSVRLQLFF,TGTGCCTGGAGTGTACGGTTACAACTGTTTTTT
TRBJ2-3,TRBD1,-,TRBV7-9,CASSLGTGDVGDTQYF,TGTGCCAGCAGCTTAGGGACAGGGGACGTTGGAGATACGCAGTATTTT
TRBJ2-7,-,-,TRBV9,CASSVAELYEQYF,TGTGCCAGCAGCGTCGCAGAATTATACGAGCAGTACTTC
TRBJ2-5,-,-,TRBV4-1,CASSQWGGEWETQYF,TGCGCCAGCAGCCAATGGGGCGGGGAGTGGGAGACCCAGTACTTC
TRBJ1-2,-,-,TRBV5-1,CASSLTGSNYGYTF,TGCGCCAGCAGCTTGACAGGATCTAACTATGGCTACACCTTC
TRBJ2-3,-,-,TRBV6-5,CASSYRDTQYF,TGTGCCAGCAGTTACCGAGATACGCAGTATTTT
TRBJ2-2,TRBD2,-,TRBV10-3,CAIQGSGRAPGELFF,TGTGCCATCCAGGGGAGCGGGAGGGCCCCCGGGGAGCTGTTTTTT
TRBJ1-1,-,-,TRBV7-9,CASSFRTIEAFF,TGTGCCAGCAGTTTTAGGACAATTGAAGCTTTCTTT
TRBJ2-5,-,-,TRBV13,CASSSGGGGATKETQYF,TGTGCCAGCAGCTCAGGCGGTGGGGGGGCGACCAAAGAGACCCAGTACTTC
TRBJ2-7,TRBD2,once,TRBV6-5,CASSYSSSGNTYEQYF,TGTGCCAGCAGTTACTCCTCTAGCGGGAACACCTACGAGCAGTACTTC
TRBJ2-2,-,-,TRBV7-6,CASSLTPGSAGELFF,TGTGCCAGCAGCTTAACCCCAGGGTCGGCCGGGGAGCTGTTTTTT
TRBJ2-7,-,-,TRBV27,CASSLSPQRSHSYEQYF,TGTGCCAGCAGTTTATCCCCCCAGCGGTCGCACTCCTACGAGCAGTACTTC
TRBJ1-1,-,-,TRBV6-6,CASSVMTGTEAFF,TGTGCCAGCAGTGTCATGACTGGTACTGAAGCTTTCTTT
TRBJ1-4,-,once,TRBV11-3,CASSLGGGNEKLFF,TGTGCCAGCAGCTTAGGAGGAGGTAATGAAAAACTGTTTTTT
TRBJ2-3,-,-,TRBV6-5,CASSYPGTDTQYF,TGTGCCAGCAGTTACCCGGGGACAGATACGCAGTATTTT
TRBJ2-6,TRBD1,-,TRBV6-1,CASSEAQKQRTGGSGANVLTF,TGTGCCAGCAGTGAAGCCCAGAAGCAGAGGACAGGGGGCTCCGGGGCCAACGTCCTGACTTTC
TRBJ1-1,-,-,TRBV18,CASSPKTDSEAFF,TGTGCCAGCTCACCCAAAACGGACAGTGAAGCTTTCTTT
TRBJ2-3,-,-,TRBV10-1,CAKSTLTDTQYF,TGCGCCAAATCTACTCTCACAGATACGCAGTATTTT
TRBJ1-1,TRBD1,once,TRBV27,CASRGQSLEAFF,TGTGCCAGCAGGGGACAGAGCCTTGAAGCTTTCTTT
TRBJ2-3,-,-,TRBV13,CASSLERADTQYF,TGTGCCAGCAGCCTTGAGCGAGCGGATACGCAGTATTTT
TRBJ1-5,TRBD1,-,TRBV4-1,CASSLTGDGVQHF,TGCGCCAGCAGCCTGACAGGGGACGGAGTCCAGCATTTT
TRBJ2-7,TRBD1,-,TRBV5-1,CASSPETGGLGRSYEQYF,TGCGCCAGCAGCCCGGAGACAGGGGGTTTAGGTAGGTCCTACGAGCAGTACTTC
TRBJ1-2,-,-,TRBV7-9,CASSASSNYGYTF,TGTGCCAGCAGCGCTAGCTCTAACTATGGCTACACCTTC
TRBJ2-2,TRBD1,-,TRBV5-1,CASSVGTGYTGELFF,TGCGCCAGCAGCGTGGGGACAGGGTACACCGGGGAGCTGTTTTTT
TRBJ2-2,TRBD1,-,TRBV7-9,CASKKTGGSGELFF,TGTGCCAGCAAGAAGACAGGGGGCTCCGGGGAGCTGTTTTTT
TRBJ1-2,-,-,TRBV25-1,CASSEWLSSQGTDGYTF,TGTGCCAGCAGTGAATGGTTATCCTCCCAGGGGACGGATGGCTACACCTTC
TRBJ1-6,-,-,TRBV2,CASRSSSYNSPLHF,TGTGCCAGCAGAAGTAGCTCCTATAATTCACCCCTCCACTTT
TRBJ1-2,-,-,TRBV6-5,CASSLGGNYGYTF,TGTGCCAGCAGCCTCGGGGGGAACTATGGCTACACCTTC
TRBJ1-2,TRBD1,-,TRBV15,CATSRDTGGGWVNYGYTF,TGTGCCACCAGCAGAGACACAGGGGGCGGATGGGTTAACTATGGCTACACCTTC
TRBJ2-3,TRBD2,once,TRBV6-1,CASSEGWWDYSTDTQYF,TGTGCCAGCAGTGAAGGATGGTGGGACTATTCCACAGATACGCAGTATTTT
TRBJ2-1,TRBD2,-,TRBV7-2,CASSLAGTSGRVGEQFF,TGTGCCAGCAGCTTAGCGGGGACTAGCGGGAGGGTCGGTGAGCAGTTCTTC